This TCR beta chain was documented in a study of T cells expressing NK-cell markers. UMI-tagged 5'RACE template switching yielded the TCR beta cDNA. TCRdb re-called the 5' RACE reads, yielding one record per CDR3 amino acid sequence without DNA. Listed are fewer than 300,000 distinct CDR3 sequences; roughly 4.2% falls within the top ten. This CDR3 comprises 11 residues. Germline CDR1 reads MDHEN; CDR2 reads SYDVKM. Study-wide results and limits: CD8+ T cells in roughly six donors included dominant NKG2C+ clonotypes at roughly 1.0-8%. Leadership of the CD3+CD56-NKG2C+ fraction also belonged to these clonotypes in several donors.

Turning to this clonotype: The antigen remains undetermined.

The J gene is TRBJ2-7, the V gene TRBV28; TCRdb returns TRBD1, unconfirmable since there is no DNA. Sequenced sample: blood T cells: a sorted CD56 or NKG2C T cell subset, CD4+ or CD8+ T cells, or bulk PBMC T cells (not recorded which). The TCR was taken from a woman between 18 and 70 years old in good health. CDR3 sequence reads: CASTWGYEQYF.